The source of this T cell receptor beta chain is a study of shared clonotypes between healthy human individuals. Study-level background: The people who gave samples were two women and a few men aged 18 to 49. A donor's plate count was three for CD4 naive and three for CD4 memory; CD8 naive had two and CD8 memory one.

The CDR3 length is 17 residues. Trimming at V came to 11 bases and at J to 1 base, leaving 17 bases not matched to a gene. Germline V gene sequence: CDR1 LNHDA, CDR2 SQIVND (reference sequence). The assay ran at deep level. Libraries were prepared by immunoSEQ multiplex PCR; TCRdb keeps only in-frame clonotypes and omits some of them. The sample lists some 1.1 million clones, roughly 80% occurring once. CD4+ cell separation produced CD45RA+ naive and CD45RA-negative memory subsets. The rearrangement uses TRBV19 and TRBJ1-5, with TRBD1 identical over 7 bases. What was sequenced was memory CD4+ T cells from PBMCs. Subset denoted: CD45RA-negative fraction. This receptor was identified in a young man in good health. Some clones in this sample may be carry-over from other donors' samples. The CDR3 region is CAGDPDRYWLSNQPQHF. The DNA of the CDR3 is TGTGCCGGGGATCCGGACAGGTACTGGCTGAGCAATCAGCCCCAGCATTTT.